These 8 T cell receptor beta chains originate from one sample sequenced in a study of human T cells and chemical hapten exposure. Time point: pre-sensitization, week 0. Noted treatment: therapeutic diphenylcyclopropenone sensitization with weekly scalp DPC. MiXCR was run by TCRdb on the RACE reads, yielding one entry per CDR3 protein. The sample has some 400,000 distinct CDR3 sequences, roughly 5% seen once. The sample was whole blood, taken in connection with sensitization to the hapten diphenylcyclopropenone (DPC). Receptor source: a woman in her forties or fifties with alopecia areata. Some clones in this sample may be carry-over from other donors' samples.

The table lists this clonotype with many counts. The chain has TRBV29-1 and TRBJ2-1; tentative D call: TRBD2 (5 bases). The CDR3 runs to 14 residues. V dropped 6 bases and J dropped 8 bases, with 20 bases sitting between them. Germline V CDR1 and CDR2: SQVTM, ANQGSEA. The CDR3: CSVGIHPGRDEQFF. CDR3 sequence (DNA): TGCAGCGTCGGAATTCACCCGGGAAGGGATGAGCAGTTCTTC.

The chain is built from TRBV5-1 and TRBJ2-5; TRBD2 matches at 10 bases. Germline lookup yields CDR1 SGHRS and CDR2 YFSETQ. This CDR3 spans 17 amino acids. J was trimmed by 4 bases and V by 3 bases; bases with no gene match: 12. In DNA, the CDR3 is TGCGCCAGCAGCTGGGACAGGATTAGCGGGAGGCCAGAGACCCAGTACTTC. It translates to CASSWDRISGRPETQYF.

This clonotype was detected a few times. The CDR3 coding sequence is TGCAGTGCTAGTGTTAGGAGGGTGAGAACTGAAGCTTTCTTT. Protein product: CSASVRRVRTEAFF. The chain is built from TRBV20-1 and TRBJ1-1; D is unresolved. With 3 bases removed from V and 5 bases from J, the gap between germline ends came to 16 bases. Looked up from germline, CDR1 is DFQATT and CDR2 is SNEGSKA (reference sequence). The CDR3 runs to 14 residues.

This clonotype was observed a handful of times. The V call is TRBV21-1, the J call TRBJ1-1; the D call of TRBD1 is as the table states it, not checked on the DNA. TRBV21-1 is assigned pseudogene status. This CDR3 spans 16 amino acids. Here the CDR3 DNA reads TGTGCCAGCAGCGAACAGGATACTGACGGTGTCACTGAAGCTTTCTTT. It translates to CASSEQDTDGVTEAFF.

This clonotype was counted ten times or more. The chain employs TRBV4-3 and TRBJ2-1; 7 nucleotides align to TRBD2. The CDR3 is 14 amino acids. Germline trimming cut 2 bases from V and 6 bases from J; bases unmatched to any gene: 4. Germline-derived CDR1 and CDR2 are LGHNA and YSLEER. The CDR3 region has the DNA TGCGCCAGCAGCCAAACTAGCGCCGTCAATGAGCAGTTCTTC. Translated, it gives CASSQTSAVNEQFF.

The sample holds many counts of this clonotype. The chain recombines TRBV7-2 with TRBJ2-2, with 10 bases matching TRBD2. Per germline, CDR1 SGHTA and CDR2 FQGNSA. The CDR3 spans 18 residues. V was clipped by 0 bases and J by 6 bases; unmatched bases: 10. The CDR3 DNA follows: TGTGCCAGCAGCTTAGCTGTCTCTAGCGGGAGCCGAGCCGGGGAGCTGTTTTTT. It codes for CASSLAVSSGSRAGELFF.

This clonotype was picked up many times. This chain uses TRBV10-3 with TRBJ1-3, with 8 nucleotides matching TRBD1. From germline, CDR1 is ENHRY and CDR2 SYGVKD. The CDR3 extends over 14 amino acids. After removal of 6 bases from V and 3 bases from J, the junction contained 4 bases not matched to a gene. The DNA for the CDR3 is TGTGCCATCAGATCTGGGACAGGTGGAAACACCATATATTTT. Protein: CAIRSGTGGNTIYF.

This clonotype was observed at least ten times. This chain uses TRBV9 with TRBJ2-3; no reliable D call. CDR3 length equals 15 residues. Per germline, CDR1 SGDLS and CDR2 YYNGEE. V was shortened by 0 bases and J by 2 bases, with 10 bases between the two germline ends. The CDR3 nucleotides are TGTGCCAGCAGCGTAGTCCCGGGCCCCACAGATACGCAGTATTTT. It translates to CASSVVPGPTDTQYF.